This T cell receptor (beta chain) was documented in a study of T-cell memory formation after mild COVID-19. In TCRdb, the 5' RACE reads were re-called with MiXCR into one record per CDR3 protein. Here the sample spans around 420,000 distinct CDR3 sequences, 24% being singletons. V was trimmed by 6 bases and J by 4 bases, leaving 16 bases between them. The CDR3 has 15 residues. The germline CDR1 and CDR2 sequences are MNHEY and SMNVEV (reference sequence). This clonotype was recorded a few times. Its antigen is not identified. Study-level points and caveats: Clones that got smaller from day 15 to 85 had even CD4/CD8, while clones growing later tipped toward CD4+.

The chain couples TRBV27 to TRBJ2-1; a weak D match, TRBD2 (6 bases). The receptor comes from an adult woman who had mild COVID-19 (a few samples of this study predate the infection). Cell type and time point are not known. Sequencing was carried out using PBMCs or a T cell subset sorted from them (not recorded which). Here the CDR3 reads CASSSPSASYNEQFF. CDR3 sequence (DNA): TGTGCCAGCAGCTCGCCTAGCGCGTCATACAATGAGCAGTTCTTC.